This is a list of T cell receptor beta chains from one sample in a study of identifying expanded T cells in peripheral blood. Only in-frame clones appear in the TCRdb table, and some are missing; sequencing was by immunoSEQ multiplex PCR. The sample holds 60,000 to 65,000 clones, around 81% seen once. Sequencing was carried out using blood. These receptor sequences come from a person between 18 and 70 years old in good health. CDR3s include the opening cysteine and the closing phenylalanine or tryptophan. A D gene is named only where the DNA matches it firmly. Only some rows state a clone size, as once, few, many or a class for expanded clones.

clone_size j_call d_call v_call cdr3_aa cdr3_nt
NA TRBJ1-1 NA TRBV20-1 CSAFYRTEAFF TGCAGTGCTTTTTATCGCACTGAAGCTTTCTTT
NA TRBJ1-1 TRBD1 TRBV7-3 CASSSTGGAITEAFF TGTGCCAGCAGCTCCACAGGGGGCGCGATCACTGAAGCTTTCTTT
NA TRBJ2-1 TRBD1 TRBV6-5 CASSPRTGAYNEQFF TGTGCCAGCAGTCCCCGGACAGGGGCGTACAATGAGCAGTTCTTC
NA TRBJ2-2 NA TRBV19 CASSSVGTVNTGELFF TGTGCCAGTAGCTCAGTGGGGACGGTGAACACCGGGGAGCTGTTTTTT
NA TRBJ2-1 NA TRBV4-1 CASSQDTGVREQFF TGCGCCAGCAGCCAAGATACGGGCGTCAGGGAGCAGTTCTTC
NA TRBJ2-1 NA TRBV2 CASSDISYNEQFF TGTGCCAGCAGTGACATATCCTACAATGAGCAGTTCTTC
NA TRBJ2-5 NA TRBV5-1 CASSAARQETQYF TGCGCCAGCAGCGCAGCTAGGCAAGAGACCCAGTACTTC
NA TRBJ2-7 NA TRBV11-2 CASSQTEGAAYEQYF TGTGCCAGCAGCCAGACCGAGGGCGCGGCCTACGAGCAGTACTTC
once TRBJ1-5 TRBD1 TRBV6-1 CASSERSSTGSTPQHF TGTGCCAGCAGTGAGCGTTCATCGACAGGGTCAACGCCCCAGCATTTT
NA TRBJ1-1 NA TRBV2 CASRDSPNTEAFF TGTGCCAGCAGAGACAGCCCGAACACTGAAGCTTTCTTT
NA TRBJ1-1 NA TRBV2 CASSETVNTEAFF TGTGCCAGCAGTGAAACCGTGAACACTGAAGCTTTCTTT
once TRBJ1-1 NA TRBV10-1 CASSDFPHLQRMNTEAFF TGCGCCAGCAGTGATTTTCCACATCTTCAGCGTATGAACACTGAAGCTTTCTTT
NA TRBJ2-1 TRBD2 TRBV7-2 CASSQGGGIRQFF TGTGCCAGCAGCCAAGGCGGGGGGATCCGGCAGTTCTTC
NA TRBJ1-6 NA TRBV18 CASSPRDTSPLHF TGTGCCAGCTCACCACGGGACACTTCACCCCTCCACTTT
NA TRBJ2-6 NA TRBV6-6 CASSYDQGGANVLTF TGTGCCAGCAGTTATGATCAGGGTGGGGCCAACGTCCTGACTTTC
NA TRBJ1-2 TRBD1 TRBV5-4 CASSLDIYRTGAGYTF TGTGCCAGCAGCTTGGATATTTACAGGACAGGAGCCGGCTACACCTTC
NA TRBJ2-1 NA TRBV5-1 CASSRDKVQFF TGCGCCAGCAGCCGGGACAAGGTGCAGTTCTTC
NA TRBJ2-3 TRBD1 TRBV13 CASSPGTGTDTQYF TGTGCCAGCAGTCCCGGGACAGGGACAGATACGCAGTATTTT
once TRBJ2-5 NA TRBV6-6 CASHPSRGEETQYF TGTGCCTCGCACCCGAGCAGGGGTGAGGAGACCCAGTACTTC
NA TRBJ2-3 TRBD1 TRBV19 CASSINGQGITDTQYF TGTGCCAGTAGTATAAACGGACAGGGTATCACAGATACGCAGTATTTT
NA TRBJ2-2 NA TRBV6-1 CASSEAFGADTGELFF TGTGCCAGCAGTGAAGCCTTCGGGGCTGACACCGGGGAGCTGTTTTTT
NA TRBJ2-2 NA TRBV19 CASNTGPPLSTGELFF TGTGCCAGTAACACCGGGCCACCCCTGAGCACCGGGGAGCTGTTTTTT
once TRBJ1-3 NA TRBV18 CASSPYRGSSGNTIYF TGTGCCAGCTCACCATATCGGGGGAGCTCTGGAAACACCATATATTTT
NA TRBJ2-2 NA TRBV11-3 CASSLGGATGELFF TGTGCCAGCAGCTTAGGCGGGGCCACCGGGGAGCTGTTTTTT
once TRBJ2-1 NA TRBV15 CATSRERAESSYNEQFF TGTGCCACCAGCAGAGAGAGAGCGGAAAGCTCCTACAATGAGCAGTTCTTC
few TRBJ2-1 TRBD2 TRBV27 CASSVAGGFNEQFF TGTGCCAGCAGTGTGGCGGGGGGATTCAATGAGCAGTTCTTC
NA TRBJ2-3 NA TRBV27 CASRLTLGDTQYF TGTGCCAGCAGATTGACCTTGGGGGATACGCAGTATTTT
NA TRBJ1-2 NA TRBV15 CATSRAGGPYGYTF TGTGCCACCAGCAGAGCGGGAGGCCCCTATGGCTACACCTTC
NA TRBJ2-3 TRBD2 TRBV13 CASSISSGTDTQYF TGTGCCAGCAGCATCTCTAGCGGTACAGATACGCAGTATTTT
NA TRBJ2-3 TRBD2 TRBV10-3 CAISGSGTRGPTDTQYF TGTGCCATCAGTGGATCCGGGACTAGGGGACCCACAGATACGCAGTATTTT
NA TRBJ2-4 NA TRBV4-1 CASSQQGPDIQYF TGCGCCAGCAGCCAACAAGGCCCCGACATTCAGTACTTC
NA TRBJ1-2 NA TRBV5-4 CASRPDPATGYTF TGTGCCAGCAGACCGGACCCAGCTACGGGCTACACCTTC
NA TRBJ1-6 NA TRBV5-1 CASSPKGDSPLHF TGCGCCAGCAGCCCAAAGGGGGATTCACCCCTCCACTTT
NA TRBJ2-1 NA TRBV11-3 CASSLDATEQFF TGTGCCAGCAGCTTAGATGCAACTGAGCAGTTCTTC
few TRBJ2-1 TRBD2 TRBV5-8 CASTQTGGSSYNEQFF TGTGCCAGCACCCAAACCGGCGGGAGCTCCTACAATGAGCAGTTCTTC
once TRBJ1-5 NA TRBV6-6 CASISQPQHF TGTGCCAGCATTAGCCAGCCCCAGCATTTT
NA TRBJ2-5 NA TRBV11-2 CASSLAPSNLPQETQYF TGTGCCAGCAGCTTAGCCCCGTCTAATCTCCCACAAGAGACCCAGTACTTC
NA TRBJ2-3 NA TRBV19 CASGSRDTQYF TGTGCCAGTGGGTCCAGGGATACGCAGTATTTT
NA TRBJ1-2 NA TRBV23-1 CASSQSTSNYGYTF TGCGCCAGCAGTCAATCCACCTCTAACTATGGCTACACCTTC
few TRBJ2-1 TRBD2 TRBV29-1 CSGVGGGSYNEQFF TGCAGCGGTGTCGGGGGGGGCTCCTACAATGAGCAGTTCTTC